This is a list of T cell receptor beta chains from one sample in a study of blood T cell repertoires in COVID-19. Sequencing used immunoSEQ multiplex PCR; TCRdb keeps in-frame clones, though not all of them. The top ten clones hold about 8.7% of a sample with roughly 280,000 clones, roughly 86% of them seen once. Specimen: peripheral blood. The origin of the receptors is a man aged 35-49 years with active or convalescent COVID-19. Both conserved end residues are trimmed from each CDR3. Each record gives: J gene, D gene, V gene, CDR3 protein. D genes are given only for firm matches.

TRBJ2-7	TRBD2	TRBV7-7	ASSLAGGELYEQY
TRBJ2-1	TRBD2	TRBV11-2	ASSLIGGGVDEQF
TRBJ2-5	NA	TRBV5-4	ASSLVQGVRETQY
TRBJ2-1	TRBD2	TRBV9	ASSVSSGNNEQF
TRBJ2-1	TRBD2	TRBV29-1	SVGQRGPYNEQF
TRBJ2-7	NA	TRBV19	ASSISAAQGNYEQY
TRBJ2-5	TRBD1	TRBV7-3	ASSLGTGVLETQY
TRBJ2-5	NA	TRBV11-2	ASSLPDRDYQETQY
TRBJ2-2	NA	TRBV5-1	ASSLADGGTGELF
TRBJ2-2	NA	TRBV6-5	ASSYSRAPTGELF
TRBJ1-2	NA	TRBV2	ASSETPFQGLLGYT
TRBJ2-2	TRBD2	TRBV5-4	ASSSTGLYLGELF
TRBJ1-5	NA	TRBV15	ATTKDRRNQPQH
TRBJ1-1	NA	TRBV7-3	ASSSLGSGVNTEAF
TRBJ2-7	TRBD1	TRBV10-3	AISELDRPYEQY
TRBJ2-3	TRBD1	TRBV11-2	ASSLARGTGVTDTQY
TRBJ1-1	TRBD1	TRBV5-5	ASSLVGQGNTEAF
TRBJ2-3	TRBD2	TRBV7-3	ASSLQPGLAGADTQY
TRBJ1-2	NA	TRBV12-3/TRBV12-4	ASSSRPGYGYT
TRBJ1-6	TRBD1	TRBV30	AWSGDSSYNSPLH
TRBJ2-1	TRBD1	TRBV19	ASSLQGNEQF
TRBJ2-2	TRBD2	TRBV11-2	ASSLEASGRTGELF
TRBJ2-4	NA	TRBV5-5	ASSNGLAKNIQY